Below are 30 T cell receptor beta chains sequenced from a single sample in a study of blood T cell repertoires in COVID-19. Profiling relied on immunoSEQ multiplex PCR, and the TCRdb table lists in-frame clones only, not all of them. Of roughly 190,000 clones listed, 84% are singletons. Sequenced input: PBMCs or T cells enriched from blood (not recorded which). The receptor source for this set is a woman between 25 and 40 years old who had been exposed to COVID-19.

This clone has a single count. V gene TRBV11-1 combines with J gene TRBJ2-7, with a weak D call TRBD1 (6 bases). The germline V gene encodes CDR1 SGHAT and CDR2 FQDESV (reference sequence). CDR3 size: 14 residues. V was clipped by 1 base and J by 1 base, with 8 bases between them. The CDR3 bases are TGTGCCAGCAGCTTAGTACAGGGTTCCTACGAGCAGTACTTC. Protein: CASSLVQGSYEQYF. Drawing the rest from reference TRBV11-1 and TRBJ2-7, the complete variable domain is EAEVAQSPRYKITEKSQAVAFWCDPISGHATLYWYRQILGQGPELLVQFQDESVVDDSQLPKDRFSAERLKGVDSTLKIQPAELGDSAMYLCASSLVQGSYEQYFGPGTRLTVT.

The CDR3 coding sequence is TGTGCCAGCAGCTTAGAGGCTAGCGGGGGCTACAATGAGCAGTTCTTC. Protein: CASSLEASGGYNEQFF. This rearrangement joins TRBV7-6 to TRBJ2-1; 10 bases align to TRBD2. J lost 3 bases, V lost 1 base, and 3 bases had no gene match. This CDR3 spans 16 amino acids. Germline loops: CDR1 SGHVS, CDR2 FNYEAQ. Full variable domain (outside the CDR3, taken from reference TRBV7-6 and TRBJ2-1): GAGVSQSPRYKVTKRGQDVALRCDPISGHVSLYWYRQALGQGPEFLTYFNYEAQQDKSGLPNDRFSAERPEGSISTLTIQRTEQRDSAMYRCASSLEASGGYNEQFFGPGTRLTVL.

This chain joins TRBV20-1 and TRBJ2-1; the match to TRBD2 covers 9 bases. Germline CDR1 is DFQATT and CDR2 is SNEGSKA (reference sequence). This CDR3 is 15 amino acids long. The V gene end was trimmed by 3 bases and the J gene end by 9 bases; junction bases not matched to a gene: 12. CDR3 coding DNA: TGCAGTGCTAGTCCCCTCAGCGGGGGGCGGTCTGAGCAGTTCTTC. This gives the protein CSASPLSGGRSEQFF.

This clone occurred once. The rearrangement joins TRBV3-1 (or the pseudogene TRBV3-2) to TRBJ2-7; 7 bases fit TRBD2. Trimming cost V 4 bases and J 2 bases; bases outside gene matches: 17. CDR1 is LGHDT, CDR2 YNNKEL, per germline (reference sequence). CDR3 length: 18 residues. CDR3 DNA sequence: TGTGCCAGCAGCCCAAACCCCCAGCGGAAACGGGGGGCCTACGAGCAGTACTTC. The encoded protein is CASSPNPQRKRGAYEQYF.

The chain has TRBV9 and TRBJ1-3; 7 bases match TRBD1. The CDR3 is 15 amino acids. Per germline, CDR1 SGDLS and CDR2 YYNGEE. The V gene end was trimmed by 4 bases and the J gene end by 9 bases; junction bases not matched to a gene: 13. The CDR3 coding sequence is TGTGCCAGCAGCCCAGACAGGGTTCACTTTGGCACCATATATTTT. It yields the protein CASSPDRVHFGTIYF.

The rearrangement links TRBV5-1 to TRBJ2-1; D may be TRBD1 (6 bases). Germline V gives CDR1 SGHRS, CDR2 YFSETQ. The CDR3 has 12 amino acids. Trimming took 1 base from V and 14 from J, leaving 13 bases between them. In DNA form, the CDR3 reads TGCGCCAGCAGCTTGAAGGACAGTATGGAGTTCTTC. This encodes CASSLKDSMEFF.

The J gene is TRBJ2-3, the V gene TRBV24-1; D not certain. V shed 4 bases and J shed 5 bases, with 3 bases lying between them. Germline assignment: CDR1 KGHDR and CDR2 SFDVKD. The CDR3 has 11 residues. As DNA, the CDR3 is TGTGCCACCAGTGACCTAGATACGCAGTATTTT. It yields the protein CATSDLDTQYF.

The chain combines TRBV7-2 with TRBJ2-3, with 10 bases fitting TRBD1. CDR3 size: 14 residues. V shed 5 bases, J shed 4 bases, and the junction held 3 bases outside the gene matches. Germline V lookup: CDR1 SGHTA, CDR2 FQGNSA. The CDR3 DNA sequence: TGTGCCAGCAGCGGACAGGGGGTAGCAGATACGCAGTATTTT. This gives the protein CASSGQGVADTQYF.

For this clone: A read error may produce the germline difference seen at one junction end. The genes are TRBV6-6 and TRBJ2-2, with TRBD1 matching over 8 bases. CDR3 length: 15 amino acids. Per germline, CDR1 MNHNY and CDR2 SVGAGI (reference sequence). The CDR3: CAAQGVPLNAGELFF. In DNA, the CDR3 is TGTGCCGCACAGGGGGTCCCCTTGAACGCCGGGGAGCTGTTTTTT.

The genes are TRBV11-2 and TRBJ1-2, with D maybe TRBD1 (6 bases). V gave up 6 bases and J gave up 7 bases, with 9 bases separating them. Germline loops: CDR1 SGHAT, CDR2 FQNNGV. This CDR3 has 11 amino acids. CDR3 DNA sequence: TGTGCCAGCAGTAGGGGGGGTGGCTACACCTTC. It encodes CASSRGGGYTF.

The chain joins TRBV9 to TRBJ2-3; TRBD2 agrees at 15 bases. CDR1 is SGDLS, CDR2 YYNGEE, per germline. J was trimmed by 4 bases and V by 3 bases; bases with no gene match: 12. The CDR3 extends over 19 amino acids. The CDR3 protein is CASSATHLGLAGGADTQYF. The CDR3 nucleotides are TGTGCCAGCAGCGCCACTCATTTGGGACTAGCGGGGGGCGCAGATACGCAGTATTTT.

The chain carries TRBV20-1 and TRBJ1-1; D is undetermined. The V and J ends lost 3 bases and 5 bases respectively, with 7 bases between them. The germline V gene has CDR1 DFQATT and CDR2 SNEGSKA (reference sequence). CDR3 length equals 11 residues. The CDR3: CSARSPTEAFF. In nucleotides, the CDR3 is TGCAGTGCTAGGAGCCCAACTGAAGCTTTCTTT.

The DNA of the CDR3 is TGTGCCACCAGCAGAGAGGCGACTAGACAAGAGACCCAGTACTTC. Residues: CATSREATRQETQYF. The chain combines TRBV15 with TRBJ2-5; the D gene is possibly TRBD2 (6 bases). Trimming stripped 0 bases from V and 2 bases from J, with 10 bases between. This CDR3 comprises 15 residues. Germline CDR1 LNHNV, CDR2 YYDKDF (reference sequence).

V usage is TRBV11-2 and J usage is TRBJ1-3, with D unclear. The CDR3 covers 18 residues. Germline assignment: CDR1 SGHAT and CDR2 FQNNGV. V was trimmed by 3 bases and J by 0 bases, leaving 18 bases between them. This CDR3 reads CASSLVAADVYSGNTIYF. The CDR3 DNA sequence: TGTGCCAGCAGCTTGGTAGCGGCCGACGTATACTCTGGAAACACCATATATTTT.

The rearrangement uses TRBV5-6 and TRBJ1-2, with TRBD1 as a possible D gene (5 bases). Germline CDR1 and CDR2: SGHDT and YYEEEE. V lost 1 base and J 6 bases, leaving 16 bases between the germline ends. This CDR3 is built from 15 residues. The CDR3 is CASSLMVQGLDGYTF. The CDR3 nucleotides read TGTGCCAGCAGCTTGATGGTTCAGGGTTTAGATGGCTACACCTTC.

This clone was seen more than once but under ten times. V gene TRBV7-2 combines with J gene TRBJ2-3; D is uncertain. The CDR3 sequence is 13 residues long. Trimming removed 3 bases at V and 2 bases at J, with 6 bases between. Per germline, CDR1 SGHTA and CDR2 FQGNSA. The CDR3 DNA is TGTGCCAGCAGCTTTAGTCCCACAGATACGCAGTATTTT. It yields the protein CASSFSPTDTQYF.

The CDR3 is CASSAGGSTGELFF. The CDR3 coding sequence is TGTGCCAGCAGTGCGGGGGGATCCACCGGGGAGCTGTTTTTT. The J gene is TRBJ2-2, the V gene TRBV6-4; 7 bases match TRBD2. The CDR3 runs to 14 residues. The germline CDR1 and CDR2 sequences are MRHNA and SNTAGT. The junction had 3 bases not matched to a gene; V was cut back by 4 bases and J by 4 bases.

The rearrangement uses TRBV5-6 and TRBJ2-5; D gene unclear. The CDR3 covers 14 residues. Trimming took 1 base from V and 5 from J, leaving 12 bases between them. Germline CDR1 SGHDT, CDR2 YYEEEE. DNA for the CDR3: TGTGCCAGCAGCTTGTTGTCTAGTCTGGAGACCCAGTACTTC. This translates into CASSLLSSLETQYF.

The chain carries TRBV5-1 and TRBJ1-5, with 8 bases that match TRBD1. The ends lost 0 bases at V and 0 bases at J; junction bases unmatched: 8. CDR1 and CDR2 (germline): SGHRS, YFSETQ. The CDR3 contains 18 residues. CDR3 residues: CASSLAHRGANSNQPQHF. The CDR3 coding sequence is TGCGCCAGCAGCTTGGCCCACAGGGGGGCTAATAGCAATCAGCCCCAGCATTTT.

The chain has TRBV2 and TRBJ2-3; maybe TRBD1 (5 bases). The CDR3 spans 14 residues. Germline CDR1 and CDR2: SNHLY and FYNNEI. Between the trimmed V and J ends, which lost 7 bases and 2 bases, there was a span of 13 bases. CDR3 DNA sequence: TGTGCCAGCACTGCTGACAGACACACAGATACGCAGTATTTT. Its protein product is CASTADRHTDTQYF.

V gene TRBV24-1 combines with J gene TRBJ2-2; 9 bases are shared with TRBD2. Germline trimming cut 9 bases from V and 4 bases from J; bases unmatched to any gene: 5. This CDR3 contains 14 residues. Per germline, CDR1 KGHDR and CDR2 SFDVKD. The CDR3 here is CATRAGGTTGELFF. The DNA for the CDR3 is TGTGCCACCCGTGCGGGGGGGACCACCGGGGAGCTGTTTTTT.

In DNA form, the CDR3 reads TGTGCCAGCAGCTCCTCAGACAGGGGCCCCTACGAGCAGTACTTC. This codes for CASSSSDRGPYEQYF. The chain carries TRBV11-2 and TRBJ2-7, with 8 positions matching TRBD1. The CDR3 has 15 residues. Per the germline V gene, CDR1 is SGHAT and CDR2 is FQNNGV. V lost 4 bases, J lost 2 bases, and 7 bases stayed unmatched.

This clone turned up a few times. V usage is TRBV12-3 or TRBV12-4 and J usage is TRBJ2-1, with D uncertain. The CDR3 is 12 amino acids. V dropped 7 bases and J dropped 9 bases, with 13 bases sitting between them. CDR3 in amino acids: CASISLLGEQFF. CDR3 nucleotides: TGTGCCAGCATAAGCTTGCTCGGTGAGCAGTTCTTC.

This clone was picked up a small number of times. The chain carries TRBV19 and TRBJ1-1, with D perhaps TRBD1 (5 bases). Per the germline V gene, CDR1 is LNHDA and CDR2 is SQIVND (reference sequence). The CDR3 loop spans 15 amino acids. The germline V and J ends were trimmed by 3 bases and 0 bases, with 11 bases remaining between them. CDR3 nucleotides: TGTGCCAGTAGTATGTCGGTGGGGCTGAACACTGAAGCTTTCTTT. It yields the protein CASSMSVGLNTEAFF.

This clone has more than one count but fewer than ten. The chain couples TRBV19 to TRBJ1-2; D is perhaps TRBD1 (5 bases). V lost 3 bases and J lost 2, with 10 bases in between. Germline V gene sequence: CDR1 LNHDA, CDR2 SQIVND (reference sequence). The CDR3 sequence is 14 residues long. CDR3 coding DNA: TGTGCCAGTAGTATTGGGGCGCAAAACTATGGCTACACCTTC. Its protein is CASSIGAQNYGYTF.

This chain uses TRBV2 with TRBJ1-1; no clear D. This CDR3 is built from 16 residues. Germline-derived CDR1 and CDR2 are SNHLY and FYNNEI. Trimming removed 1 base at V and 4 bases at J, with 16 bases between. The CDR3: CASSEGLRAYATEAFF. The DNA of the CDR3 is TGTGCCAGCAGTGAAGGTCTCAGAGCGTACGCCACTGAAGCTTTCTTT.

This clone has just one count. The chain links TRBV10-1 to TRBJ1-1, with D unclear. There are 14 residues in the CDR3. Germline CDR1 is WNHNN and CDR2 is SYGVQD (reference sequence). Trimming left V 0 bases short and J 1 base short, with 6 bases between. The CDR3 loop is CASSESRRNTEAFF. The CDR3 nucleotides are TGCGCCAGCAGTGAGTCAAGGAGGAACACTGAAGCTTTCTTT.

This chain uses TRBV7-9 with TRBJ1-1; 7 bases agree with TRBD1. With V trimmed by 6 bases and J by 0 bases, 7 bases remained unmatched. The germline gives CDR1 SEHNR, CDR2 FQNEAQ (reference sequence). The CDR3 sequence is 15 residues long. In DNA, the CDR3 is TGTGCCAGCAGACCCAACAGGGGAATGAACACTGAAGCTTTCTTT. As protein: CASRPNRGMNTEAFF.

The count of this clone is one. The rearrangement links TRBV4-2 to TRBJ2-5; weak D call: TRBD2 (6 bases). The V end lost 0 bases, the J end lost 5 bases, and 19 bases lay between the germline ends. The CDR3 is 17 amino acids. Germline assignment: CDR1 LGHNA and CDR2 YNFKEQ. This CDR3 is CASSQEVSGVIGETQYF. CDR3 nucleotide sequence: TGTGCCAGCAGCCAAGAAGTCTCGGGGGTGATCGGGGAGACCCAGTACTTC.

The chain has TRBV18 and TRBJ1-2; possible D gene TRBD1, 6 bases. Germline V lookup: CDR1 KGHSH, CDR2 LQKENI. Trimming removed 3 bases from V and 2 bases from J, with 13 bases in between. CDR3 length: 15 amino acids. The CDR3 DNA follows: TGTGCCAGCTCACCGGAGACAGGTTTCAACTATGGCTACACCTTC. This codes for CASSPETGFNYGYTF.